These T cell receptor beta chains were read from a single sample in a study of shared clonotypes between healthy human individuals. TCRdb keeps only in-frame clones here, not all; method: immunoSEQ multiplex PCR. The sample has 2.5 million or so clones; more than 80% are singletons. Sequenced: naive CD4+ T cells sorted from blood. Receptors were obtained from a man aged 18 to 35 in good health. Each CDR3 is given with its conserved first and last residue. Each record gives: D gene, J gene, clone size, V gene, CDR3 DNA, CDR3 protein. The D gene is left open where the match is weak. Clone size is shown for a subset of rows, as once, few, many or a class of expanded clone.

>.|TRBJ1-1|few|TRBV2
TGTGCCGGCGAAGAGAACACTGAAGCTTTCTTT
CAGEENTEAFF
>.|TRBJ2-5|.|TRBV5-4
TGTGCCAGCAGCTTGGCCGGGGGAAGTCAAGAGACCCAGTACTTC
CASSLAGGSQETQYF
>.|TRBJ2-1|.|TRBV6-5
TGTGCCAGCAGTTATCTCTCGGGGATTGGGAATGAGCAGTTCTTC
CASSYLSGIGNEQFF
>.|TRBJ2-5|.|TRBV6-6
TGTGCCAGCAGTTACGGCCAAGAGACCCAGTACTTC
CASSYGQETQYF
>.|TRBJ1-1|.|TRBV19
TGTGCCAGTAGTATCCGTGGGAACACTGAAGCTTTCTTT
CASSIRGNTEAFF
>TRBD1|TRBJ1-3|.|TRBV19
TGTGCCAGTAGGAGCACAGGGGGCAGCTCTGGAAACACCATATATTTT
CASRSTGGSSGNTIYF
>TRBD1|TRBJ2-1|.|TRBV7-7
TGTGCTAGCAGCTCGAGTCCCGGGACAGGGTCGGCTTTGCAGTTCTTC
CASSSSPGTGSALQFF
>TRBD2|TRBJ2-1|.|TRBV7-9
TGTGCCAGCAGCTTACAAGCGGGAGTAGGGAATGAGCAGTTCTTC
CASSLQAGVGNEQFF
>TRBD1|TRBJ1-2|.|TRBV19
TGTGCCAGTAGTCCAAGGACAGGGGGTCTTCGGAGGGGCTACACCTTC
CASSPRTGGLRRGYTF
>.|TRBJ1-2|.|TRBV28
TGTGCCATCTCGCGAGGGGGGAACTATGGCTACACCTTC
CAISRGGNYGYTF
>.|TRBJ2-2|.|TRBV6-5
TGTGCCAGCAGTTACTCGGTAGTGGCGACCGGGGAGCTGTTTTTT
CASSYSVVATGELFF
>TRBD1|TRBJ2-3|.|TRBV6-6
TGTGCCAGCAGACCTCGAGAGGGCCGACAGGGTACGCAGTATTTT
CASRPREGRQGTQYF
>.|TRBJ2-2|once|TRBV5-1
TGCGCCAGCAGCTTAGCACTAGGGGGCACCGGGGAGCTGTTTTTT
CASSLALGGTGELFF
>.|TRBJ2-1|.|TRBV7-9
TGTGCCAGCAGCTTAGTAGCTGGTGAGCAGTTCTTC
CASSLVAGEQFF
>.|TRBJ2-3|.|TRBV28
TGTGCCAGCCCTTTCACAGATACGCAGTATTTT
CASPFTDTQYF
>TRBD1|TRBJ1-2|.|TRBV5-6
TGTGCCAGCAGCCGAGAAAACAGGGGGCGAGACCCTAACTATGGCTACACCTTC
CASSRENRGRDPNYGYTF